A single sample gave rise to the 20 T cell receptor beta chains below, sequenced in a study of metastatic and nonmetastatic thyroid tumors. Ahead of thyroid surgery, no patient had received treatment of any kind. TCRdb re-processed the PCR reads through MiXCR. This table holds fewer than 15,000 clones, around 21% found once. Sequenced input: adjacent normal tissue. These receptors were taken from a female donor with papillary thyroid cancer or a benign thyroid nodule (not recorded which). Some clones in this sample may be carry-over from other donors' samples.

This clone has at least ten counts. The rearrangement links TRBV20-1 to TRBJ1-5; possibly TRBD1 for D (6 bases). With 3 bases removed from V and 4 bases from J, the gap between germline ends came to 13 bases. Per the germline V gene, CDR1 is DFQATT and CDR2 is SNEGSKA (reference sequence). The CDR3 spans 14 residues. The chain's CDR3 is CSASPIGGNQPQHF. Here the CDR3 DNA reads TGCAGTGCTAGCCCTATAGGGGGTAATCAGCCCCAGCATTTT.

This clone occurred many times. The J gene is TRBJ2-5, the V gene TRBV2, with TRBD2 matching 7 bases. Germline assignment: CDR1 SNHLY and CDR2 FYNNEI. The CDR3 length is 12 residues. J was trimmed by 4 bases and V by 8 bases; bases with no gene match: 4. The CDR3 bases are TGTGCCAGCTCCTCGGGGGGAGAGACCCAGTACTTC. Translation: CASSSGGETQYF.

This clone was observed many times. The rearrangement uses TRBV7-2 and TRBJ2-3, with D perhaps TRBD1 (5 bases). Germline V gene sequence: CDR1 SGHTA, CDR2 FQGNSA. Trimming took off 2 bases at V and 3 bases at J, with 6 bases between the two ends. The length of the CDR3 is 13 residues. The CDR3 coding sequence is TGTGCCAGCAGCTTACCAGGGACAGATACGCAGTATTTT. It encodes CASSLPGTDTQYF.

This clone has a count of ten or more. V usage is TRBV11-3 and J usage is TRBJ2-3, with TRBD2 matching over 12 bases. The CDR3 is made up of 17 amino acids. V was pared by 5 bases and J by 5 bases, with 11 bases of the junction left unmatched. Germline V lookup: CDR1 SGHNT, CDR2 YENEEA. In DNA form, the CDR3 reads TGTGCCAGCAGCACCCTAGCGGGAGGGCCAGAAGGAGATACGCAGTATTTT. It codes for CASSTLAGGPEGDTQYF.

In this sample, this clone turned up many times. The chain employs TRBV3-1 and TRBJ2-1; TRBD2 agrees at 11 bases. Germline CDR1 reads LGHDT; CDR2 reads YNNKEL (reference sequence). Losses at the gene ends were 9 bases for V and 2 bases for J; bases not matched to a gene: 3. This CDR3 is 14 amino acids long. CDR3 DNA sequence: TGTGCCAGTGAGACTAGCGGGGCCTACAATGAGCAGTTCTTC. Protein sequence: CASETSGAYNEQFF.

Worth noting for this clone: A clone one base away is much larger, so this may be a read error. It is likely a read error, because the conserved phenylalanine at the end of the CDR3 is missing. This rearrangement joins TRBV18 to TRBJ2-6; D gene uncertain. The V end was cut by 2 bases, the J end by 0 bases, with 11 bases between. The germline gives CDR1 KGHSH, CDR2 LQKENI. The CDR3 contains 17 residues. The CDR3 loop is CASSPMSGSSGANVLTL. CDR3 coding DNA: TGTGCCAGCTCACCAATGTCTGGAAGCTCTGGGGCCAACGTCCTGACTCTC.

This clone was counted between two and nine times. Within the sample, other DNA sequences also encode this same CDR3. The rearrangement links TRBV28 to TRBJ1-2; 7 nucleotides line up with TRBD1. The CDR3 extends over 13 amino acids. Looked up from germline, CDR1 is MDHEN and CDR2 is SYDVKM. The ends lost 4 bases at V and 5 bases at J; junction bases unmatched: 4. CDR3 region: CASSSTGWYGYTF. Written as DNA, the CDR3 is TGTGCCAGCAGTTCGACAGGGTGGTATGGCTACACCTTC.

This clone was seen only a few times. The genes are TRBV12-3 or TRBV12-4 and TRBJ2-3, with 9 bases lining up with TRBD1. The CDR3 spans 16 residues. Trimming took 5 bases from V and 1 from J; bases not matched to a gene: 7. The CDR3 region has the DNA TGTGCCAGCAGTGGATGGGGACAGGGTGGCACAGATACGCAGTATTTT. Translated: CASSGWGQGGTDTQYF.

This clone is judged medium-sized. This chain links TRBV28 with TRBJ1-2; the match to TRBD1 covers 10 bases. CDR3 length: 12 amino acids. Germline values: CDR1 MDHEN, CDR2 SYDVKM. V gave up 8 bases and J gave up 6 bases; unmatched junction bases: 3. The CDR3 sequence is CASRDRGHGYTF. DNA of the CDR3: TGTGCCAGCCGGGACAGGGGCCATGGCTACACCTTC.

In its sample, this clone is medium-sized. The CDR3 coding sequence is TGTGCCAGCAGTTATAACCCTAGCGGGGAGAGCTCCTACAATGAGCAGTTCTTC. Encoded protein: CASSYNPSGESSYNEQFF. The chain has TRBV6-2 or TRBV6-3 and TRBJ2-1; 9 nucleotides line up with TRBD2. Germline lookup yields CDR1 MNHEY and CDR2 SVGEGT. CDR3 length: 18 residues. V lost 3 bases to trimming and J lost 0 bases; unmatched junction nucleotides: 9.

This clone is termed medium-sized (0.01 to 0.1%). The chain joins TRBV6-1 to TRBJ1-5, with D possibly being TRBD1 (5 bases). The CDR3 loop spans 17 amino acids. V lost 3 bases to trimming and J lost 1 base, with 16 bases between them. Looked up from germline, CDR1 is MNHNS and CDR2 is SASEGT. The CDR3 protein is CASSDVQGKASNQPQHF. The CDR3 DNA follows: TGTGCCAGCAGTGATGTCCAGGGTAAAGCCAGCAATCAGCCCCAGCATTTT.

This clone is labeled medium-sized. The genes are TRBV6-1 and TRBJ2-3; D gene unclear. Germline V gives CDR1 MNHNS, CDR2 SASEGT. The V and J ends lost 5 bases and 1 base respectively, with 7 bases between them. The CDR3 has 13 residues. The CDR3 DNA sequence: TGTGCCAGCAGTTCGAGACGCACAGATACGCAGTATTTT. Encoded protein: CASSSRRTDTQYF.

This clone is medium-sized in the sample. The rearrangement joins TRBV19 to TRBJ1-6, with 7 bases aligning to TRBD1. This CDR3 spans 18 amino acids. V lost 8 bases and J lost 2; bases outside the gene matches: 15. Germline assignment: CDR1 LNHDA and CDR2 SQIVND (reference sequence). The CDR3 DNA is TGTGCCAGTCGCCGGGACAGTGGGTCCTTAGCCTATAATTCACCCCTCCACTTT. Encoded protein: CASRRDSGSLAYNSPLHF.

The chain carries TRBV19 and TRBJ1-5, with no clear D. This CDR3 spans 13 amino acids. Germline values: CDR1 LNHDA, CDR2 SQIVND (reference sequence). CDR3: CVTSARPNQPQHF. The CDR3 coding sequence is TGTGTCACCTCGGCCAGACCCAATCAGCCCCAGCATTTT.

By share of the sample, this clone is medium-sized (0.01 to 0.1%). The chain has TRBV6-1 and TRBJ1-1; no firm D call. CDR3 length: 16 residues. Germline values: CDR1 MNHNS, CDR2 SASEGT. Trimming left V 4 bases short and J 1 base short, with 16 bases between. The CDR3, as DNA: TGTGCCAGCAGTGGAAAATGGGCAGCACCGAACACTGAAGCTTTCTTT. Amino acids: CASSGKWAAPNTEAFF.

The rearrangement joins TRBV3-1 to TRBJ2-7; TRBD1 or TRBD2 may be the D gene (6 bases each). Trimming cost V 4 bases and J 6 bases, with 19 bases left between them. CDR1 is LGHDT, CDR2 YNNKEL, per germline (reference sequence). This CDR3 region has 15 residues. DNA for the CDR3: TGTGCCAGCAGCCCCATCGTGGGGGGCATAGGCGAGCAGTACTTC. Protein product: CASSPIVGGIGEQYF.

In this sample, this clone turned up many times. This chain connects TRBV11-2 to TRBJ2-3; 7 bases are a match to TRBD2. V was pared by 6 bases and J by 6 bases, with 6 bases of the junction left unmatched. This CDR3 contains 13 residues. Germline assignment: CDR1 SGHAT and CDR2 FQNNGV. In nucleotides, the CDR3 is TGTGCCAGCAGACCCAGCGGGGTGGATACGCAGTATTTT. Amino acid sequence: CASRPSGVDTQYF.

Judged by abundance, this clone is medium-sized. V is TRBV5-1 and J is TRBJ2-1, with D possibly TRBD1 on 5 matching bases. V shed 2 bases and J shed 0 bases, with 9 bases lying between them. This CDR3 region has 15 residues. CDR1 and CDR2 (germline): SGHRS, YFSETQ. The CDR3 loop reads CASSFLGVSYNEQFF. The CDR3 DNA is TGCGCCAGCAGCTTTTTAGGGGTCTCCTACAATGAGCAGTTCTTC.

The genes are TRBV6-2 or TRBV6-3 and TRBJ2-1; 14 nucleotides agree with TRBD2. The CDR3 loop spans 15 amino acids. V lost 3 bases to trimming and J lost 8 bases; unmatched junction nucleotides: 3. Looked up from germline, CDR1 is MNHEY and CDR2 is SVGEGT. CDR3 in amino acids: CASSYRLAGGDEQFF. CDR3 sequence (DNA): TGTGCCAGCAGTTATCGACTAGCGGGGGGGGATGAGCAGTTCTTC.

This clone counts as medium-sized. The rearrangement links TRBV11-2 to TRBJ2-2; no definite D call. In germline, CDR1 is SGHAT, CDR2 FQNNGV. V shed 5 bases and J shed 5 bases, with 12 bases lying between them. This CDR3 is 14 amino acids long. CDR3 sequence reads: CASSDMYTTGELFF. The CDR3 DNA sequence: TGTGCCAGCAGCGACATGTATACTACCGGGGAGCTGTTTTTT.